This T cell receptor (beta chain) was obtained from a study of cytomegalovirus exposure and HLA in healthy donors. Regarding the study as a whole: The study recorded 160 or so TCR beta chains that were cytomegalovirus-associated.

With 60 Vbeta and 13 Jbeta primers, the PCR was carried out. Produced via immunoSEQ multiplex PCR; TCRdb's table is partial and in-frame only. Of around 150,000 clones in the sample, about 82% were seen once. The ends lost 1 base at V and 6 bases at J; junction bases unmatched: 6. Germline CDR1 reads LGHNA; CDR2 reads YNFKEQ. CDR3 size: 16 residues. Comments on this clone: The antigen is unknown.

The sequence came from a male donor in good health and CMV-seronegative. The genes are TRBV4-2 and TRBJ1-5; TRBD1 matches at 10 bases. Sample: PBMCs. In DNA, the CDR3 is TGTGCCAGCAGCCAAGCGGGGACAGGGGAGAGTCAGCCCCAGCATTTT. This codes for CASSQAGTGESQPQHF.